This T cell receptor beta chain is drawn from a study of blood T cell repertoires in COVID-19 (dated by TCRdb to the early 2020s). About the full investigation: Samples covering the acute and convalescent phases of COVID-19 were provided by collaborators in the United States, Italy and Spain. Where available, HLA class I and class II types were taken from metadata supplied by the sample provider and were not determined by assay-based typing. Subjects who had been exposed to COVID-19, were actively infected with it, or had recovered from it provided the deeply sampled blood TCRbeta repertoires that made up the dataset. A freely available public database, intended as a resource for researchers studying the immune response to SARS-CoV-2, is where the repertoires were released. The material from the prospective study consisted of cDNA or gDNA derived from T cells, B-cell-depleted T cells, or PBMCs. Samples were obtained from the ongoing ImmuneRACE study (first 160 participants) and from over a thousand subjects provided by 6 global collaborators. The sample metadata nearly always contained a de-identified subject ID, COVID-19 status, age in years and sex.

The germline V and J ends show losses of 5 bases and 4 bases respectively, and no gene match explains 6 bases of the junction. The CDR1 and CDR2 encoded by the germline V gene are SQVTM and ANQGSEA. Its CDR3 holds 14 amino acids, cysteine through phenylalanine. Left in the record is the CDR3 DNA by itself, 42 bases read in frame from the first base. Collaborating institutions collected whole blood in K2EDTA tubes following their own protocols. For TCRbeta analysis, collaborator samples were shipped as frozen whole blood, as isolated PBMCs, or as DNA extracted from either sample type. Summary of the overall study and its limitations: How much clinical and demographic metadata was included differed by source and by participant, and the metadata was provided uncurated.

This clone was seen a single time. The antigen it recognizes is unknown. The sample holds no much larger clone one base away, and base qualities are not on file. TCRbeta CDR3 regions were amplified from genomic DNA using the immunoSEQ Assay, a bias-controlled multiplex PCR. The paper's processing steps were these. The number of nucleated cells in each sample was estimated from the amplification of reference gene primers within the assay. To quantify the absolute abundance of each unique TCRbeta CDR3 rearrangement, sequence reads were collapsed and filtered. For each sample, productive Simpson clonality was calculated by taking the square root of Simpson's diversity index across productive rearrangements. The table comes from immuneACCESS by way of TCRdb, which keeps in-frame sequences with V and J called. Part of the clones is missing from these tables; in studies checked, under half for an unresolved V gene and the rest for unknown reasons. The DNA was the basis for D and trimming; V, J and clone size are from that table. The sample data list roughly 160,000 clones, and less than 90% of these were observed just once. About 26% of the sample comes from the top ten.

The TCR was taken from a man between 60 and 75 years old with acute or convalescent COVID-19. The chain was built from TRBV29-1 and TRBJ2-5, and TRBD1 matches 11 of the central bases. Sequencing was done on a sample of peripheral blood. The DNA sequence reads TGCAGCGTTACCGGGACAGGGGGAGGAGAGACCCAGTACTTC. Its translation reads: CSVTGTGGGETQYF.